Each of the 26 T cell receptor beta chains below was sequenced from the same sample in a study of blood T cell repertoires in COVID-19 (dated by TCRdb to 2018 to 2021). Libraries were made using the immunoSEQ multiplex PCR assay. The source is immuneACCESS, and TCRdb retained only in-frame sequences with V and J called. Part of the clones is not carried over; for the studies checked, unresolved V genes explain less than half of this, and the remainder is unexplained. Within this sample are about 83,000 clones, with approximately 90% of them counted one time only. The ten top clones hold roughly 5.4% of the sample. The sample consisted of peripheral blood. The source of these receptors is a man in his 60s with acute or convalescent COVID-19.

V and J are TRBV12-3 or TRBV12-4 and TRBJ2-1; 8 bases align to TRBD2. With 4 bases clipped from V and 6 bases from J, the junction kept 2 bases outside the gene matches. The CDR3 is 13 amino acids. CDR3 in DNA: TGTGCCAGCAGTTCGGGGGGGGTCAATGAGCAGTTCTTC. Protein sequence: CASSSGGVNEQFF.

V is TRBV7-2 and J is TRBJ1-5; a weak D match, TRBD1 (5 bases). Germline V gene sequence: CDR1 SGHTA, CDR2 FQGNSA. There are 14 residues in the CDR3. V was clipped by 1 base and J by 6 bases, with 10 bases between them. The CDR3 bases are TGTGCCAGCAGCTTAGACAGGTATGGTCAGCCCCAGCATTTT. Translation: CASSLDRYGQPQHF.

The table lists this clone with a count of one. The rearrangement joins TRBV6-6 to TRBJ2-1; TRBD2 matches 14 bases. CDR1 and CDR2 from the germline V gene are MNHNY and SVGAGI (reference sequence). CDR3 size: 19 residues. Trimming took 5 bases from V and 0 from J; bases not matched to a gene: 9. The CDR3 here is CASSRRTSGGRSSYNEQFF. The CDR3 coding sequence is TGTGCCAGCAGTCGCCGGACTAGCGGGGGGAGGAGCTCCTACAATGAGCAGTTCTTC.

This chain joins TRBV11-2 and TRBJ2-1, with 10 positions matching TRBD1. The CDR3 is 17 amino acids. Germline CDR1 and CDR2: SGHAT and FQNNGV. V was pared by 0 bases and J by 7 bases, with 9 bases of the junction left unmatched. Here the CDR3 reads CASSLEGQGLPLNEQFF. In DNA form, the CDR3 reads TGTGCCAGCAGCTTAGAGGGACAGGGGCTACCTTTGAATGAGCAGTTCTTC.

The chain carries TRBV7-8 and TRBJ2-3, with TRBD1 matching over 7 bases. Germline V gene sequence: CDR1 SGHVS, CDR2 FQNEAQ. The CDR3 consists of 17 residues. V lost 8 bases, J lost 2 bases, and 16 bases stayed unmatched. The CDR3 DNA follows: TGTGCCAGCTCCTTTGAGGTGGGGGACAGCTACACAGATACGCAGTATTTT. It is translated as CASSFEVGDSYTDTQYF.

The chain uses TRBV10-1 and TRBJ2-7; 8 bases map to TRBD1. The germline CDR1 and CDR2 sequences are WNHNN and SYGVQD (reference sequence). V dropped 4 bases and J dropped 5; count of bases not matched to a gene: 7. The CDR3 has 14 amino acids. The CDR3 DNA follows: TGCGCCAGCAGTGGAATGACAGGGGTGGACGAGCAGTACTTC. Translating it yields CASSGMTGVDEQYF.

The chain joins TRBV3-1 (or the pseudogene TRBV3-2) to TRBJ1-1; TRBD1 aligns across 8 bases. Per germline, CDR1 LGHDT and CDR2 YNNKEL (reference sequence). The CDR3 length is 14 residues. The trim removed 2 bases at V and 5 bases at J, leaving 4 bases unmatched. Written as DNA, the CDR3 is TGTGCCAGCAGCCAAATACAGGGGGAGACTGAAGCTTTCTTT. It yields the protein CASSQIQGETEAFF.

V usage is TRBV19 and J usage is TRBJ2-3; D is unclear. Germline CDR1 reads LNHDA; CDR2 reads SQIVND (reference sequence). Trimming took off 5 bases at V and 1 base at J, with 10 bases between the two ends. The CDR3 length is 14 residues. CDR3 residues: CASSQTSRTDTQYF. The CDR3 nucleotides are TGTGCCAGTAGTCAGACATCGCGCACAGATACGCAGTATTTT.

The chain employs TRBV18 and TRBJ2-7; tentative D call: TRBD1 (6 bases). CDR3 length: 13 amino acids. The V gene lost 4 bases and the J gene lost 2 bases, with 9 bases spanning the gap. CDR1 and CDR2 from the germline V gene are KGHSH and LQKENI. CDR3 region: CASSLRTAYEQYF. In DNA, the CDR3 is TGTGCCAGCTCACTCAGGACAGCCTACGAGCAGTACTTC.

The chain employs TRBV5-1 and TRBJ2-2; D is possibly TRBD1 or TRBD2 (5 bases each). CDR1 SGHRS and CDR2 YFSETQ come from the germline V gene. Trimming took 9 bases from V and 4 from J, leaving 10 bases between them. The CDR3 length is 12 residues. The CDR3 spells CATRESTGELFF. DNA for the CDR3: TGCGCCACCAGGGAGAGCACCGGGGAGCTGTTTTTT. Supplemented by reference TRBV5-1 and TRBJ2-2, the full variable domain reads KAGVTQTPRYLIKTRGQQVTLSCSPISGHRSVSWYQQTPGQGLQFLFEYFSETQRNKGNFPGRFSGRQFSNSRSEMNVSTLELGDSALYLCATRESTGELFFGEGSRLTVL.

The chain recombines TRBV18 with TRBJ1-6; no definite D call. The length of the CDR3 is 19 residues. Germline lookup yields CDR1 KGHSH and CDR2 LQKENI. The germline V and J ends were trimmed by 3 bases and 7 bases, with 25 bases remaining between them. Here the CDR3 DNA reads TGTGCCAGCTCACCCCGAATACCGGGAAGAATATATGAAAATTCACCCCTCCACTTT. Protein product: CASSPRIPGRIYENSPLHF.

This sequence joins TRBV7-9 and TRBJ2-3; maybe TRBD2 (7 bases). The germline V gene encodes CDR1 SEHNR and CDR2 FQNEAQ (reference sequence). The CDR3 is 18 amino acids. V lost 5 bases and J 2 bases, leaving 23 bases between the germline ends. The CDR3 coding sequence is TGTGCCAGCAGCCCTCCGCGGGGGCGCGGGGTCCTCACAGATACGCAGTATTTT. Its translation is CASSPPRGRGVLTDTQYF.

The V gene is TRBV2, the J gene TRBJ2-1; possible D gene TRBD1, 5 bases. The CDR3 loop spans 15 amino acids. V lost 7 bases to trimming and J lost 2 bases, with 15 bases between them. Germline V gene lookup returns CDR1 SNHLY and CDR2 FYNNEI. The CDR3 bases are TGTGCCAGCACGCCCCTTGTGGGGCCCTACAATGAGCAGTTCTTC. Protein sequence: CASTPLVGPYNEQFF.

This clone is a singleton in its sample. CDR3 protein: CASSQDSYTEAFF. CDR3 DNA: TGCGCCAGCAGCCAAGACAGTTACACTGAAGCTTTCTTT. The J gene is TRBJ1-1, the V gene TRBV4-3; D ambiguous. The CDR3 loop spans 13 amino acids. Germline V gene sequence: CDR1 LGHNA, CDR2 YSLEER. V lost 0 bases and J 3 bases, leaving 5 bases between the germline ends.

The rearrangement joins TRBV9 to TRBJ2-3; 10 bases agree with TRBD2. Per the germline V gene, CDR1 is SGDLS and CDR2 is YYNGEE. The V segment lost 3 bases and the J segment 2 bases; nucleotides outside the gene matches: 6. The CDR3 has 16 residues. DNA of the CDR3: TGTGCCAGCAGCGCTTTAGCGGGGGGATACACAGATACGCAGTATTTT. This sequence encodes CASSALAGGYTDTQYF.

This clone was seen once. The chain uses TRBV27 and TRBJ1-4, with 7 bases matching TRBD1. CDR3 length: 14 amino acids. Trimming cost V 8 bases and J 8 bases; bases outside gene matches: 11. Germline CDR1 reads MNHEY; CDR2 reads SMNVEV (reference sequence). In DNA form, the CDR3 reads TGTGCCAGCCGAAGAGGGGGCGAGTACGAAAAACTGTTTTTT. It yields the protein CASRRGGEYEKLFF.

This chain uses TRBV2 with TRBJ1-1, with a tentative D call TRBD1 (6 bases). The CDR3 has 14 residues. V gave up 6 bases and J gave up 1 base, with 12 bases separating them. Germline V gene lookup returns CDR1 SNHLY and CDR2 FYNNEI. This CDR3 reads CASRAQGTNTEAFF. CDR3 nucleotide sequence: TGTGCCAGCAGGGCACAGGGTACGAACACTGAAGCTTTCTTT.

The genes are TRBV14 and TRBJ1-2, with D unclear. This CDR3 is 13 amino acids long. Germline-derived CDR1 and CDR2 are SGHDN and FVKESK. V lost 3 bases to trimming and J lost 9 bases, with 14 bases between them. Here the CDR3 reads CASSHNREGSYTF. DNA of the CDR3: TGTGCCAGCAGCCACAATCGGGAGGGAAGCTACACCTTC.

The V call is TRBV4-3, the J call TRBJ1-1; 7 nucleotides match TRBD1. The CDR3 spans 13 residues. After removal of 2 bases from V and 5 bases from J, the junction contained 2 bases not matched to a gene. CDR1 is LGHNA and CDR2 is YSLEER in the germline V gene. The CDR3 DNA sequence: TGCGCCAGCAGCCAATTCAGGGGGACTGAAGCTTTCTTT. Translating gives CASSQFRGTEAFF.

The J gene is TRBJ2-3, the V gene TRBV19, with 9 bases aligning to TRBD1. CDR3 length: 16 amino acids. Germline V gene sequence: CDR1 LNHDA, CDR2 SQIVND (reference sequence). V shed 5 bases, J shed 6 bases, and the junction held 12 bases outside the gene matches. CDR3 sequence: CASSSKDRGRHDTQYF. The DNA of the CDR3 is TGTGCCAGTAGTTCAAAGGACAGGGGAAGGCACGATACGCAGTATTTT.

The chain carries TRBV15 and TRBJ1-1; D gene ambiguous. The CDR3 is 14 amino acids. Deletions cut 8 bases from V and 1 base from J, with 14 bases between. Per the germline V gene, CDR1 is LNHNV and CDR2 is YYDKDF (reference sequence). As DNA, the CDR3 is TGTGCCACCCACAGTAGTTCTGCGAACACTGAAGCTTTCTTT. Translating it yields CATHSSSANTEAFF.

The CDR3 is CASTLGAVETQYF. The CDR3 region has the DNA TGTGCCAGCACCTTAGGGGCAGTAGAGACCCAGTACTTC. The genes are TRBV2 and TRBJ2-5; D is perhaps TRBD1 (5 bases). The length of the CDR3 is 13 residues. Trimming shortened V by 7 bases and J by 4 bases, and 13 bases separated the two germline ends. Germline V gives CDR1 SNHLY, CDR2 FYNNEI.

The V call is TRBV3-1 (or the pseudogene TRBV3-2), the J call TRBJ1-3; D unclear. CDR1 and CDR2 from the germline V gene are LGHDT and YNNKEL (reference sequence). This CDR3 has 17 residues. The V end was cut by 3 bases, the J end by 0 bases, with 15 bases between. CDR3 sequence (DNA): TGTGCCAGCAGCCACCCCACCCAGGTTATCTCTGGAAACACCATATATTTT. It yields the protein CASSHPTQVISGNTIYF.

The CDR3 nucleotides are TGTGCCAGCAGGGAGGTCTGGGCGGGGGGCGTGGATACGCAGTATTTT. The encoded protein is CASREVWAGGVDTQYF. The chain links TRBV2 to TRBJ2-3; TRBD2 agrees at 8 bases. J gave up 6 bases and V 6 bases, and 14 bases lay outside the gene matches. This CDR3 contains 16 residues. Per germline, CDR1 SNHLY and CDR2 FYNNEI. Full variable domain (rest looked up from reference TRBV2 and TRBJ2-3): EPEVTQTPSHQVTQMGQEVILRCVPISNHLYFYWYRQILGQKVEFLVSFYNNEISEKSEIFDDQFSVERPDGSNFTLKIRSTKLEDSAMYFCASREVWAGGVDTQYFGPGTRLTVL.

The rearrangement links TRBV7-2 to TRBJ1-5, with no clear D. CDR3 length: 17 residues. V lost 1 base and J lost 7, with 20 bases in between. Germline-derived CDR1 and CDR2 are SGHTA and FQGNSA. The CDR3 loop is CASSLDGQLRAKQPQHF. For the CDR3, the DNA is TGTGCCAGCAGCTTAGATGGGCAACTTCGTGCCAAGCAGCCCCAGCATTTT.

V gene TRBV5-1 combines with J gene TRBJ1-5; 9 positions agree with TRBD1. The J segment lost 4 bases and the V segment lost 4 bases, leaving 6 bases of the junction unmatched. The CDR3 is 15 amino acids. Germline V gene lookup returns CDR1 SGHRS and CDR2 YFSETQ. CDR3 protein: CASSPGTGLNQPQHF. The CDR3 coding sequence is TGCGCCAGCAGCCCCGGGACAGGGCTAAATCAGCCCCAGCATTTT.